This T cell receptor beta chain comes out of a study of response to subunit inactivated influenza vaccine. Overall study findings and caveats: Authors suggested that a seasonal influenza vaccination recruits few new T cells each time.

There are 15 residues in the CDR3. The V and J ends lost 4 bases and 7 bases, in that order; junction bases with no gene match: 8. TCRdb processed the RT-PCR reads anew with MiXCR; each CDR3 protein has one entry. The sample comprises fewer than 700,000 distinct CDR3 sequences, under 15% of which are singletons, and around 12% rests with the top ten. Points on this clonotype: The antigen is undetermined.

This receptor was obtained from a man aged 45-65 years who received an inactivated influenza vaccine. This specimen consisted of PBMCs from blood, obtained roughly 45 days after vaccination. The chain carries TRBV12-3 or TRBV12-4 and TRBJ2-5; 11 bases fit TRBD1. In DNA form, the CDR3 reads TGTGCCAGCAGTTCTCCGGGACAGGGGGTCGTGACCCAGTACTTC. Amino acids: CASSSPGQGVVTQYF.